The following is a T cell receptor (beta chain) sequence with its context. Antigen: not known. TCRdb re-called the 5' RACE reads with MiXCR, one entry per CDR3 protein. The sample consists of 300,000 to 400,000 distinct CDR3 sequences, 20% to 25% of them appearing once. The data derive from a study of CD8 T cells in ankylosing spondylitis. Study results and limitations: Characteristic of ankylosing spondylitis blood, it appeared, was a TCR beta motif comprising several highly homologous variants. Reported data indicate significant enrichment of disease-linked clones within matched ankylosing spondylitis synovial fluid. Before this, some motif variants had been reported in reactive arthritis synovial fluid and blood.

The CDR3 length is 13 residues. Trimming took 6 bases from V and 8 from J, leaving 16 bases between them. Germline V gene data show CDR1 as MDHEN and CDR2 as SYDVKM. The clonotype originates from a male donor with ankylosing spondylitis. The genes are TRBV28 and TRBJ1-2, with D possibly being TRBD1 (5 bases). The specimen sequenced was blood, either unsorted or a sorted T cell fraction (not recorded which). CDR3 sequence (DNA): TGTGCCAGCAGAGCTGCGGGGCAGGGCGGCTACACCTTC. It translates to CASRAAGQGGYTF.